A selection of T cell receptor beta chains follows, all from one sample in a study of radiotherapy plus CTLA-4 blockade in lung cancer. Sequenced by immunoSEQ multiplex PCR; TCRdb stores in-frame clones only, minus some. The data show under 45,000 clones, roughly three quarters seen once. The material was peripheral blood, obtained from a patient treated with radiotherapy plus ipilimumab. These receptors were obtained from a human donor with non-small cell lung cancer that progressed on radiotherapy plus ipilimumab. Both conserved end residues are part of each CDR3. The D gene is left open where the match is weak. A clone size is listed for some rows: how often the clone was seen (once, few, many), or a class if it is expanded.

d_call: TRBD1
j_call: TRBJ1-1
clone_size: .
v_call: TRBV29-1
cdr3_aa: CSVPTGVMNTEAFF
cdr3_nt: TGCAGCGTCCCGACAGGGGTTATGAACACTGAAGCTTTCTTT

d_call: .
j_call: TRBJ2-7
clone_size: .
v_call: TRBV7-8
cdr3_aa: CASSLTGGVYEQYF
cdr3_nt: TGTGCCAGCAGCTTAACGGGGGGCGTTTACGAGCAGTACTTC

d_call: TRBD1
j_call: TRBJ1-4
clone_size: .
v_call: TRBV2
cdr3_aa: CASRTTGPVGEKLFF
cdr3_nt: TGTGCCAGCAGGACGACAGGGCCTGTCGGAGAAAAACTGTTTTTT

d_call: .
j_call: TRBJ1-1
clone_size: once
v_call: TRBV2
cdr3_aa: CASKQGGPTEAFF
cdr3_nt: TGTGCCAGCAAACAGGGAGGGCCCACTGAAGCTTTCTTT

d_call: .
j_call: TRBJ1-2
clone_size: .
v_call: TRBV7-3
cdr3_aa: CASSLNPAKGDGYTF
cdr3_nt: TGTGCCAGCAGCTTAAACCCAGCCAAGGGGGATGGCTACACCTTC

d_call: .
j_call: TRBJ1-4
clone_size: .
v_call: TRBV7-9
cdr3_aa: CASSFMSATNEKLFF
cdr3_nt: TGTGCCAGCAGCTTTATGTCAGCAACTAATGAAAAACTGTTTTTT

d_call: TRBD1
j_call: TRBJ2-5
clone_size: .
v_call: TRBV5-1
cdr3_aa: CASTVTGGIEQYF
cdr3_nt: TGCGCCAGCACGGTGACAGGGGGGATAGAGCAGTACTTC

d_call: .
j_call: TRBJ2-7
clone_size: .
v_call: TRBV5-4
cdr3_aa: CASSPRDSPYEQYF
cdr3_nt: TGTGCCAGCAGCCCACGGGACTCTCCCTACGAGCAGTACTTC

d_call: .
j_call: TRBJ2-3
clone_size: .
v_call: TRBV29-1
cdr3_aa: CSVGSRQYSTDTQYF
cdr3_nt: TGCAGCGTTGGGTCACGACAGTATAGCACAGATACGCAGTATTTT

d_call: .
j_call: TRBJ2-5
clone_size: .
v_call: TRBV7-9
cdr3_aa: CASRGVGETQYF
cdr3_nt: TGTGCCAGCCGGGGAGTAGGAGAGACCCAGTACTTC

d_call: .
j_call: TRBJ1-6
clone_size: few
v_call: TRBV4-3
cdr3_aa: CASSSQSSYNSPLHF
cdr3_nt: TGCGCCAGCAGCTCACAGAGCTCCTATAATTCACCCCTCCACTTT

d_call: TRBD1
j_call: TRBJ1-1
clone_size: few
v_call: TRBV2
cdr3_aa: CASKRQGMNTEAFF
cdr3_nt: TGTGCCAGCAAGCGACAGGGGATGAACACTGAAGCTTTCTTT

d_call: .
j_call: TRBJ1-2
clone_size: .
v_call: TRBV13
cdr3_aa: CASSLNRKAAGYTF
cdr3_nt: TGTGCCAGCAGCCTCAACCGGAAGGCGGCGGGCTACACCTTC

d_call: TRBD2
j_call: TRBJ2-5
clone_size: .
v_call: TRBV2
cdr3_aa: CASGGTTVQETQYF
cdr3_nt: TGTGCCAGCGGCGGGACTACCGTACAAGAGACCCAGTACTTC